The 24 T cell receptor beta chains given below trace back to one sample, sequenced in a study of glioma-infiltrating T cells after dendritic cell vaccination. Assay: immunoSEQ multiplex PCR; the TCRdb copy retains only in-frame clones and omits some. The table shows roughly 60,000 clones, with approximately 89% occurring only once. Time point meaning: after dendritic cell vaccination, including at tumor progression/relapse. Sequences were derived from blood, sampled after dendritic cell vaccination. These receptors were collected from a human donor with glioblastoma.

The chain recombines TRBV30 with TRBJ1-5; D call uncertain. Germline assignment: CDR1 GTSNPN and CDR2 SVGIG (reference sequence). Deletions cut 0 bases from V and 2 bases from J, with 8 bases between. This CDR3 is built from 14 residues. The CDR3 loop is CAWSVGKGNQPQHF. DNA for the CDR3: TGTGCCTGGAGTGTCGGGAAGGGCAATCAGCCCCAGCATTTT.

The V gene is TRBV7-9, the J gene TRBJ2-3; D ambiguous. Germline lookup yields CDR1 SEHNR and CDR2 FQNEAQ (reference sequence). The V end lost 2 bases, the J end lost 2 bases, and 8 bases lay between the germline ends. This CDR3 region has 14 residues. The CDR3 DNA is TGTGCCAGCAGCTTATCGCAGGCCACAGATACGCAGTATTTT. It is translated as CASSLSQATDTQYF.

This CDR3 reads CASSVVTGGSTGELFF. As DNA, the CDR3 is TGTGCCAGCAGCGTAGTTACTGGCGGGAGTACCGGGGAGCTGTTTTTT. The chain is built from TRBV9 and TRBJ2-2, with 7 bases identical to TRBD2. The junction had 7 bases not matched to a gene; V was cut back by 0 bases and J by 5 bases. The CDR3 is made up of 16 amino acids. Germline V CDR1 and CDR2: SGDLS, YYNGEE.

The chain's CDR3 is CASTPTGGSDNQPQHF. As DNA, the CDR3 is TGTGCCAGCACCCCGACAGGGGGCAGCGACAATCAGCCCCAGCATTTT. The J gene is TRBJ1-5, the V gene TRBV28, with 10 bases that match TRBD1. The germline V gene encodes CDR1 MDHEN and CDR2 SYDVKM. The CDR3 consists of 16 residues. V lost 7 bases to trimming and J lost 3 bases; unmatched junction nucleotides: 9.

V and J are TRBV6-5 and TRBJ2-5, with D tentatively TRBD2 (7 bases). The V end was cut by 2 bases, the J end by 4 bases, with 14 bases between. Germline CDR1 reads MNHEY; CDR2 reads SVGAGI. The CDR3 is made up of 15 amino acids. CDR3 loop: CASSYQGRDTETQYF. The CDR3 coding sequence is TGTGCCAGCAGTTACCAGGGGAGGGATACAGAGACCCAGTACTTC.

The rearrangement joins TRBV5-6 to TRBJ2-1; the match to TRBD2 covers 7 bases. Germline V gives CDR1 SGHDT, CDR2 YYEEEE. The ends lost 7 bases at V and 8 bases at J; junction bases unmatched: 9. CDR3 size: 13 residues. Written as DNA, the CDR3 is TGTGCCAGCGTGAGGACTAGAGGGCATGAGCAGTTCTTC. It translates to CASVRTRGHEQFF.

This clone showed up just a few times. In DNA form, the CDR3 reads TGCGCCAGCAGCCCATTGGGGGACAGGGGCACTGAAGCTTTCTTT. Protein: CASSPLGDRGTEAFF. The J gene is TRBJ1-1, the V gene TRBV5-1; 10 nucleotides line up with TRBD1. This CDR3 is 15 amino acids long. Trimming removed 4 bases from V and 4 bases from J; junction bases left unmatched: 7. Germline V gene sequence: CDR1 SGHRS, CDR2 YFSETQ.

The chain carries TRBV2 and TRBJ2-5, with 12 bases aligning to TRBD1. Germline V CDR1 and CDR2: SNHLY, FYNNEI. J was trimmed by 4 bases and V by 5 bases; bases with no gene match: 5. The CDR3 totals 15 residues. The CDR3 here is CASSNRDRGPETQYF. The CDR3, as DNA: TGTGCCAGCAGTAACCGGGACAGGGGGCCAGAGACCCAGTACTTC.

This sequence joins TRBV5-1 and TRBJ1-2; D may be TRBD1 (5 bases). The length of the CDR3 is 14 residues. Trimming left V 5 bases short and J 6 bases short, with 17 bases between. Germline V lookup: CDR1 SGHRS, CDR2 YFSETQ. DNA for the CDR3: TGCGCCAGCAGTCCCTCGGGGGAAGGTAATGGCTACACCTTC. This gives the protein CASSPSGEGNGYTF.

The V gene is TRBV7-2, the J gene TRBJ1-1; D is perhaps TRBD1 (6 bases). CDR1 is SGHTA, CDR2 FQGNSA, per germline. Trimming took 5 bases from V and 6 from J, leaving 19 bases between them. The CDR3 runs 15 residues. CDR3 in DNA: TGTGCCAGCAGCCCAGGGGCCAGGGCGAGGGCTGAAGCTTTCTTT. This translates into CASSPGARARAEAFF.

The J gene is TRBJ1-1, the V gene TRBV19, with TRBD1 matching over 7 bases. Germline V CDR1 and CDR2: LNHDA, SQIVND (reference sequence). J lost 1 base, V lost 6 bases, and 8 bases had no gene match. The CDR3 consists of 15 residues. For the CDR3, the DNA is TGTGCCAGTAGAACAGGGGAAGCAGGGAACACTGAAGCTTTCTTT. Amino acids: CASRTGEAGNTEAFF.

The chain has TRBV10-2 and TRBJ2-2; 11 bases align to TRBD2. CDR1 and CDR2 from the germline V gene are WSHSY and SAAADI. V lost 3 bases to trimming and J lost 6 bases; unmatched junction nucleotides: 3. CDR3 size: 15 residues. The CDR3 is CASSELAGAPGELFF. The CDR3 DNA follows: TGCGCCAGCAGTGAACTAGCGGGAGCACCCGGGGAGCTGTTTTTT.

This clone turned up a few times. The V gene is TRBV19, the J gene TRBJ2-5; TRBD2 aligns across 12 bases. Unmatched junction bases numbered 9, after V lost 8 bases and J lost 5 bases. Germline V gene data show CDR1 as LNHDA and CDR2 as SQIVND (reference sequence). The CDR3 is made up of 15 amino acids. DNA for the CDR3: TGTGCCAGTGGGAAGACTAGCGGGGGTTTCGAGACCCAGTACTTC. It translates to CASGKTSGGFETQYF. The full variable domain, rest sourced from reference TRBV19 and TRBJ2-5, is DGGITQSPKYLFRKEGQNVTLSCEQNLNHDAMYWYRQDPGQGLRLIYYSQIVNDFQKGDIAEGYSVSREKKESFPLTVTSAQKNPTAFYLCASGKTSGGFETQYFGPGTRLLVL.

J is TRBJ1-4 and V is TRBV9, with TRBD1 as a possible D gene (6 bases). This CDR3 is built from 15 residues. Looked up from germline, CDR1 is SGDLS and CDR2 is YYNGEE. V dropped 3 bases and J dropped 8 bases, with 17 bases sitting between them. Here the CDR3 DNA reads TGTGCCAGCAGCGCCGCTCAGGGGTTTGGGGAAAAACTGTTTTTT. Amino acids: CASSAAQGFGEKLFF.

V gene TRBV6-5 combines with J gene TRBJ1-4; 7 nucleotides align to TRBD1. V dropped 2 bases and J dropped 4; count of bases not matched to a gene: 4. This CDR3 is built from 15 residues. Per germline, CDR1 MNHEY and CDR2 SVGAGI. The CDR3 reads CASSYDRAHNEKLFF. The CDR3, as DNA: TGTGCCAGCAGTTACGACAGGGCGCATAATGAAAAACTGTTTTTT.

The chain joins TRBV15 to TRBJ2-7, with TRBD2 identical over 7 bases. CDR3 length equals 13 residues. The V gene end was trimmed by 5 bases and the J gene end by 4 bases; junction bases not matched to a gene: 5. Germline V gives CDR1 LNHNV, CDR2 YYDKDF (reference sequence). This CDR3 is CATSSGRWYEQYF. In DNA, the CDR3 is TGTGCCACCAGCTCCGGGAGGTGGTACGAGCAGTACTTC. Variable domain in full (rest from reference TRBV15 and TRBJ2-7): DAMVIQNPRYQVTQFGKPVTLSCSQTLNHNVMYWYQQKSSQAPKLLFHYYDKDFNNEADTPDNFQSRRPNTSFCFLDIRSPGLGDTAMYLCATSSGRWYEQYFGPGTRLTVT.

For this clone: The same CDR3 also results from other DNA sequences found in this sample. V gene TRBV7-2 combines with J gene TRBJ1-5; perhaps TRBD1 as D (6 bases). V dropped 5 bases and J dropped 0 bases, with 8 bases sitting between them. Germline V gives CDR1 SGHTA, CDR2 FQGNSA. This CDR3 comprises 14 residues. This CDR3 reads CASSPDSSNQPQHF. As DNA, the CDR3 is TGTGCCAGCAGCCCGGACAGTAGCAATCAGCCCCAGCATTTT. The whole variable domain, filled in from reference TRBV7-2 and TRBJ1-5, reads GAGVSQSPSNKVTEKGKDVELRCDPISGHTALYWYRQSLGQGLEFLIYFQGNSAPDKSGLPSDRFSAERTGGSVSTLTIQRTQQEDSAVYLCASSPDSSNQPQHFGDGTRLSIL.

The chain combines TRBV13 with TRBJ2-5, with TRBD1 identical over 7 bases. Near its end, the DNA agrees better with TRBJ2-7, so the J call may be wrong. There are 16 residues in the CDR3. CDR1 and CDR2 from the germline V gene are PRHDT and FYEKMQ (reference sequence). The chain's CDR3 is CASSLAGDSPTYEQYF. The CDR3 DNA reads TGTGCCAGCAGCCTGGCCGGGGACAGCCCGACCTACGAGCAGTACTTC.

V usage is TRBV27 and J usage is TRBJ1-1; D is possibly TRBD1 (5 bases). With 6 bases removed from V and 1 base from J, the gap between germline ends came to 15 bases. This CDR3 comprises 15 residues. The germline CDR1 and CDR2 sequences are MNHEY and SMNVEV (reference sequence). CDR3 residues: CASRWTKDRNTEAFF. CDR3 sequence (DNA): TGTGCCAGCAGATGGACAAAAGACCGGAACACTGAAGCTTTCTTT.

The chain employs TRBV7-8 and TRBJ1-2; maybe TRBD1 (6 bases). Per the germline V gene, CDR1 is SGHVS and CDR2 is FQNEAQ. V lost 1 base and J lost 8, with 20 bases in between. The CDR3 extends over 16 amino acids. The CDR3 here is CASSLGAGVILVGYTF. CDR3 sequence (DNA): TGTGCCAGCAGCTTAGGGGCAGGGGTTATTCTTGTCGGCTACACCTTC. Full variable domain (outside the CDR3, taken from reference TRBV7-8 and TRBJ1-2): GAGVSQSPRYKVAKRGQDVALRCDPISGHVSLFWYQQALGQGPEFLTYFQNEAQLDKSGLPSDRFFAERPEGSVSTLKIQRTQQEDSAVYLCASSLGAGVILVGYTFGSGTRLTVV.

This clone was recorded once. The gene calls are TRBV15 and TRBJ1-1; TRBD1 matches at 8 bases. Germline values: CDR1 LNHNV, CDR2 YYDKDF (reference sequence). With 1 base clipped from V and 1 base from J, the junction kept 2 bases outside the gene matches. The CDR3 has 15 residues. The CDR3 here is CATSRGGQENTEAFF. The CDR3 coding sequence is TGTGCCACCAGCAGAGGGGGACAGGAGAACACTGAAGCTTTCTTT.

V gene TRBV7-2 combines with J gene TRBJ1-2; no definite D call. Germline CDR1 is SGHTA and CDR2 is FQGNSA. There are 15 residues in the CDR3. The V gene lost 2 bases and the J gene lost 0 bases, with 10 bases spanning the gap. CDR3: CASSLITETNYGYTF. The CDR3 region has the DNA TGTGCCAGCAGCTTAATTACAGAAACTAACTATGGCTACACCTTC.

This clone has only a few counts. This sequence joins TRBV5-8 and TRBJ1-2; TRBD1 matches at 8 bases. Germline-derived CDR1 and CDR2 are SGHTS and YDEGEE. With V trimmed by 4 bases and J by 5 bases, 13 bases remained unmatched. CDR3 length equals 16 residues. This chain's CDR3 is CASSRQGQGPHYGYTF. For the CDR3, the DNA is TGTGCCAGCAGCCGCCAAGGACAGGGTCCCCATTATGGCTACACCTTC.

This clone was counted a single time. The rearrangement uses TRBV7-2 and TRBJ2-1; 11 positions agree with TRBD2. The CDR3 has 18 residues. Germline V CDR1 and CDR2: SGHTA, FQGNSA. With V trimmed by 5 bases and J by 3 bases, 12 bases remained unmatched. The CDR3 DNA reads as TGTGCCAGCAGCCGGATACCATTAGCGGGAGGGCGCTACAATGAGCAGTTCTTC. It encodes CASSRIPLAGGRYNEQFF.